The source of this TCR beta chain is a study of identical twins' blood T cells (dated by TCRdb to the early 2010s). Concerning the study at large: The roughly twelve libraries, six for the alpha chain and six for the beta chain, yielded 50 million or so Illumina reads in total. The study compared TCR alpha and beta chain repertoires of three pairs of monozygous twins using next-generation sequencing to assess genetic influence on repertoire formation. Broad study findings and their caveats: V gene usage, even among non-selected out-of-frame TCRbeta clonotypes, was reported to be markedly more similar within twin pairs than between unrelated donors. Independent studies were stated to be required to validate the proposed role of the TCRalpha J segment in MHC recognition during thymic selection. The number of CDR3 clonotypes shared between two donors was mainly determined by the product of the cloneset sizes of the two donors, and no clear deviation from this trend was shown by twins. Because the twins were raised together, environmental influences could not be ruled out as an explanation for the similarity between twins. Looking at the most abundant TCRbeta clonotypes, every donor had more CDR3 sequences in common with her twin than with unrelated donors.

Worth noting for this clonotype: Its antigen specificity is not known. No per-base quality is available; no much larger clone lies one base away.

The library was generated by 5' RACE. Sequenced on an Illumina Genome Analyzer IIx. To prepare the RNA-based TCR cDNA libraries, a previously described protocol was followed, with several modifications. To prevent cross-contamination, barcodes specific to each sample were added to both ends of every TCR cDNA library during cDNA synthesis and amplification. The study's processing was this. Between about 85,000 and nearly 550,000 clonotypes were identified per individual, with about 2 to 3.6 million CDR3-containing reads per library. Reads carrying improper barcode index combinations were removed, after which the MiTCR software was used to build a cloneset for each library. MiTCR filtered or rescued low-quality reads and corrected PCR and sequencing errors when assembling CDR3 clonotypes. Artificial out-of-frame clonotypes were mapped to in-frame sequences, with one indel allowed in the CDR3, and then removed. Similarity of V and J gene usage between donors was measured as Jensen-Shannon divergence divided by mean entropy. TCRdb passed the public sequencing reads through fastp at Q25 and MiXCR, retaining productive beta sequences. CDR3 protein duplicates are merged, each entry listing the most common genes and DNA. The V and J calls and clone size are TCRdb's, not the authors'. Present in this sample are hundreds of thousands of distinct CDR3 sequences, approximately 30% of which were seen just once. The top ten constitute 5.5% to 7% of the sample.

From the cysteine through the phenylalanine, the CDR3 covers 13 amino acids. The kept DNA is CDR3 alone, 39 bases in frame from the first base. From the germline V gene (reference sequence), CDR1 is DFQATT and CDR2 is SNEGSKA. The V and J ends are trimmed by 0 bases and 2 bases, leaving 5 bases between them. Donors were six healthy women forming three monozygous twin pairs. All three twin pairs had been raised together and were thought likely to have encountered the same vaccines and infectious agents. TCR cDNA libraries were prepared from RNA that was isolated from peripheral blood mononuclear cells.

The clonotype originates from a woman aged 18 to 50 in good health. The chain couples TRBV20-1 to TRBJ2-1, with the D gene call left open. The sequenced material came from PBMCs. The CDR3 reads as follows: CSARELPYNEQFF. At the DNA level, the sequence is TGCAGTGCTAGAGAACTACCCTACAATGAGCAGTTCTTC.